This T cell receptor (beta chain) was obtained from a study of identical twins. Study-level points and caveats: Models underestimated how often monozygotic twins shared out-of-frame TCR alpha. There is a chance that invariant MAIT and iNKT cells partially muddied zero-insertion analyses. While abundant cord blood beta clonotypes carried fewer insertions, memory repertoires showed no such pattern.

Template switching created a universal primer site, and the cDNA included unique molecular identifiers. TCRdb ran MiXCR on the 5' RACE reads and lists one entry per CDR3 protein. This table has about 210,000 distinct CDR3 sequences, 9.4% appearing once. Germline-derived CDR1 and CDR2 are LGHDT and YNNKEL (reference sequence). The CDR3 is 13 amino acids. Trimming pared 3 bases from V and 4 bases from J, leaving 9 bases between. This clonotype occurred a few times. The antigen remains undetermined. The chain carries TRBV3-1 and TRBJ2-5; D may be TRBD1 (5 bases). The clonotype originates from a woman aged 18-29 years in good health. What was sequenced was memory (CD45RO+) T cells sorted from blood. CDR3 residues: CASSQLGAETQYF. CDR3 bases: TGTGCCAGCAGCCAGCTAGGGGCAGAGACCCAGTACTTC.